The next 14 T cell receptor beta chains were all read from a single sample in a study of blood T cell repertoires in COVID-19. Sequenced by immunoSEQ multiplex PCR; TCRdb stores in-frame clones only, minus some. This table has 250,000 or so clones, over 80% appearing once. Sequenced input: PBMCs or T cells enriched from blood (not recorded which). The origin of the receptors is a woman between 40 and 50 years old who had been exposed to COVID-19.

This chain connects TRBV30 to TRBJ1-3; D ambiguous. This CDR3 is 13 amino acids long. V dropped 0 bases and J dropped 2 bases, with 5 bases sitting between them. Germline values: CDR1 GTSNPN, CDR2 SVGIG (reference sequence). CDR3 nucleotides: TGTGCCTGGAGTGTCCCTCCTGGAAACACCATATATTTT. As protein: CAWSVPPGNTIYF.

The V gene is TRBV7-9, the J gene TRBJ2-3; 14 bases line up with TRBD2. With 9 bases clipped from V and 2 bases from J, the junction kept 4 bases outside the gene matches. CDR1 SEHNR and CDR2 FQNEAQ come from the germline V gene (reference sequence). This CDR3 is built from 15 residues. Here the CDR3 reads CASPTSGGATDTQYF. CDR3 bases: TGTGCCAGTCCGACTAGCGGGGGGGCCACAGATACGCAGTATTTT. Full variable domain (remainder filled in from reference TRBV7-9 and TRBJ2-3): DTGVSQNPRHKITKRGQNVTFRCDPISEHNRLYWYRQTLGQGPEFLTYFQNEAQLEKSRLLSDRFSAERPKGSFSTLEIQRTEQGDSAMYLCASPTSGGATDTQYFGPGTRLTVL.

V gene TRBV6-5 combines with J gene TRBJ1-1; 10 nucleotides match TRBD1. This CDR3 is built from 14 residues. V was clipped by 2 bases and J by 10 bases; unmatched bases: 7. In germline, CDR1 is MNHEY, CDR2 SVGAGI. In nucleotides, the CDR3 is TGTGCCAGCAGTTACGGGGGACAGGGGATGGCAGCTTTCTTT. This translates into CASSYGGQGMAAFF.

The rearrangement joins TRBV23-1 to TRBJ1-1; no definite D call. TRBV23-1 is labeled an ORF, and its function is uncertain. The CDR3 is made up of 17 amino acids. Trimming took 3 bases from V and 4 from J, leaving 21 bases between them. The CDR3 DNA is TGCGCCAGCAGTCATTTAGTTAGAGGGATAACCGGCACTGAAGCTTTCTTT. Encoded protein: CASSHLVRGITGTEAFF.

This chain uses TRBV6-4 with TRBJ1-1, with D unresolved. V was pared by 4 bases and J by 4 bases, with 16 bases between. From germline, CDR1 is MRHNA and CDR2 SNTAGT. The CDR3 is 15 residues long. The CDR3 DNA follows: TGTGCCAGCAGTGCGGAGGAGGGCATTGGCACTGAAGCTTTCTTT. Translating it yields CASSAEEGIGTEAFF.

This chain joins TRBV3-1 (or the pseudogene TRBV3-2) and TRBJ1-2; 7 bases map to TRBD1. This CDR3 comprises 15 residues. The J segment lost 0 bases and the V segment lost 4 bases, leaving 5 bases of the junction unmatched. Germline V lookup: CDR1 LGHDT, CDR2 YNNKEL (reference sequence). Written as DNA, the CDR3 is TGTGCCAGCAGCCCCCGACAGGGAACTAACTATGGCTACACCTTC. Protein product: CASSPRQGTNYGYTF.

The rearrangement uses TRBV27 and TRBJ1-5; 8 bases align to TRBD1. CDR3 length: 15 amino acids. CDR1 and CDR2 (germline): MNHEY, SMNVEV (reference sequence). V dropped 7 bases and J dropped 5; count of bases not matched to a gene: 10. The CDR3, as DNA: TGTGCCAGCAAAGGGGACAGGAGAAACTATCAGCCCCAGCATTTT. Its protein product is CASKGDRRNYQPQHF.

The rearrangement uses TRBV6-4 and TRBJ2-1; maybe TRBD1 (5 bases). Germline V lookup: CDR1 MRHNA, CDR2 SNTAGT. V was clipped by 2 bases and J by 8 bases, with 10 bases between them. The CDR3 consists of 13 residues. CDR3 sequence (DNA): TGTGCCAGCAGTGACCAGCAGGGCCATGAGCAGTTCTTC. This codes for CASSDQQGHEQFF.

The rearrangement uses TRBV2 and TRBJ2-7; 10 nucleotides agree with TRBD2. After removal of 6 bases from V and 0 bases from J, the junction contained 8 bases not matched to a gene. Germline CDR1 is SNHLY and CDR2 is FYNNEI. The CDR3 loop spans 16 amino acids. For the CDR3, the DNA is TGTGCCAGCAGAGGATCTAGCGGGAGAAGCTCCTACGAGCAGTACGTC. This sequence encodes CASRGSSGRSSYEQYV.

The genes are TRBV7-9 and TRBJ1-1, with D possibly TRBD1 on 6 matching bases. Germline V CDR1 and CDR2: SEHNR, FQNEAQ (reference sequence). V dropped 1 base and J dropped 1 base, with 10 bases sitting between them. This CDR3 has 15 amino acids. The CDR3 DNA reads TGTGCCAGCAGCTTAGAGGGCAGGGGGAACACTGAAGCTTTCTTT. Its translation: CASSLEGRGNTEAFF.

The chain links TRBV11-3 to TRBJ2-5, with D possibly TRBD1 on 5 matching bases. V lost 2 bases and J 2 bases, leaving 12 bases between the germline ends. CDR1 is SGHNT, CDR2 YENEEA, per germline. The length of the CDR3 is 15 residues. The CDR3 spells CASSLSTGLQETQYF. The CDR3 DNA follows: TGTGCCAGCAGCTTAAGTACAGGATTACAAGAGACCCAGTACTTC.

In DNA form, the CDR3 reads TGTGCCACCAGTGATTTGAGGACTAGCGGGACGCGAAGCGGGGCAGATACGCAGTATTTT. Encoded protein: CATSDLRTSGTRSGADTQYF. The chain employs TRBV24-1 and TRBJ2-3; 12 positions match TRBD2. Trimming cost V 0 bases and J 4 bases; bases outside gene matches: 13. Germline CDR1 and CDR2: KGHDR and SFDVKD. The CDR3 spans 20 residues.

CDR3 nucleotide sequence: TGTGCCAGCAGCTTAGTTGGCCTAGCCAAAGAGACCCAGTACTTC. It is translated as CASSLVGLAKETQYF. The chain uses TRBV7-9 and TRBJ2-5, with D perhaps TRBD2 (5 bases). Trimming left V 1 base short and J 3 bases short, with 12 bases between. Germline CDR1 is SEHNR and CDR2 is FQNEAQ (reference sequence). CDR3 length: 15 amino acids.

The chain is built from TRBV6-6 and TRBJ1-3; D ambiguous. V was cut by 0 bases and J by 4 bases, with 10 bases left in between. Germline V gives CDR1 MNHNY, CDR2 SVGAGI (reference sequence). There are 15 residues in the CDR3. CDR3 bases: TGTGCCAGCAGTTACTCGACTGTAAGGGGAAACACCATATATTTT. It codes for CASSYSTVRGNTIYF.